This is a list of T cell receptor beta chains from one sample in a study of control samples from healthy donors and cancer patients. Assay used: immunoSEQ multiplex PCR; TCRdb lists only in-frame clones, some missing. The repertoire holds 180,000 or so clones, with 93% as singletons. The sample consisted of blood. The receptors come from a woman aged 55-69 years in good health. Each CDR3 is given with its conserved first and last residue. Each record gives: J gene, V gene, D gene, clone size, CDR3 protein, CDR3 DNA. D genes are given only for firm matches. Size tells how often a clone was seen (once, few, many) or the class of an expanded clone, and some rows leave it out.

>TRBJ2-2|TRBV19|TRBD1|NA
CASSRRTGTNTGELFF
TGTGCCAGTAGTCGTCGGACAGGGACGAACACCGGGGAGCTGTTTTTT
>TRBJ1-2|TRBV19|NA|few
CASSIMRDSYGYTF
TGTGCCAGTAGTATTATGAGGGATTCCTATGGCTACACCTTC
>TRBJ1-2|TRBV5-1|TRBD1|NA
CASSFTGEYGYTF
TGCGCCAGCAGCTTTACAGGGGAATATGGCTACACCTTC
>TRBJ1-3|TRBV4-3|NA|NA
CASSQDWSSGNTIYF
TGCGCCAGCAGCCAAGACTGGAGCTCTGGAAACACCATATATTTT
>TRBJ1-1|TRBV11-2|NA|NA
CASSLSRRNTEAFF
TGTGCCAGCAGCTTATCACGACGTAACACTGAAGCTTTCTTT
>TRBJ1-2|TRBV7-2|NA|NA
CASSLLISQSPDYGYTF
TGTGCCAGCAGCTTATTGATCTCTCAGAGCCCAGACTATGGCTACACCTTC
>TRBJ1-2|TRBV14|TRBD1|once
CASSQRTGGGYTF
TGTGCCAGCAGCCAAAGGACAGGGGGAGGCTACACCTTC
>TRBJ2-5|TRBV18|TRBD2|NA
CASSPAAGGASETQYF
TGTGCCAGCTCACCGGCAGCGGGGGGGGCCTCGGAGACCCAGTACTTC
>TRBJ1-1|TRBV5-1|NA|NA
CASSFASASPNTEAFF
TGCGCCAGCAGCTTCGCAAGTGCATCACCCAACACTGAAGCTTTCTTT
>TRBJ1-5|TRBV18|NA|NA
CASSRRNRDDQPQHF
TGTGCCAGCTCACGCAGAAACAGGGACGATCAGCCCCAGCATTTT